The entry below describes one T cell receptor beta chain. This specimen belongs to a study of blood T cell repertoires in COVID-19. Overall study context: Researchers got acute and convalescent COVID-19 samples from the United States, Italy and Spain.

The participants were between about 18 and 90 years old and came from 24 US areas. Cohorts were assigned according to the clinical history that participants reported. Germline assignment: CDR1 MNHEY and CDR2 SVGAGI. This CDR3 is 15 amino acids long. Trimming removed 6 bases at V and 0 bases at J, with 14 bases between. Measured with immunoSEQ multiplex PCR; TCRdb has only the in-frame clones, and not every one. The sample lists approximately 400,000 clones; approximately 90% were seen once. Sequencing used PBMCs or T cells enriched from blood (not recorded which). This TCR came from a woman aged 18-29 years who had recovered from COVID-19. V and J are TRBV6-5 and TRBJ1-1; D might be TRBD1 (6 bases). CDR3 residues: CASRMDRVLNTEAFF. CDR3 coding DNA: TGTGCCAGCAGGATGGACAGAGTTTTGAACACTGAAGCTTTCTTT.